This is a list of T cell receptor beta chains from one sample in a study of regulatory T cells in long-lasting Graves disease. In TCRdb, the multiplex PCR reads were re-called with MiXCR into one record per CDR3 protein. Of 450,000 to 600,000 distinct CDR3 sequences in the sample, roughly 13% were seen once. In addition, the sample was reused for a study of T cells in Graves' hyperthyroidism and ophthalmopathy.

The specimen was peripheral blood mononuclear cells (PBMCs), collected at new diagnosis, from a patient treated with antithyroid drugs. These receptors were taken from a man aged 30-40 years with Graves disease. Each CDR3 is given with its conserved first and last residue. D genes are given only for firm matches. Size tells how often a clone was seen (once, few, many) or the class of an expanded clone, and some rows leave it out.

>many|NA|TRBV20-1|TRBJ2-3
TGCAGTGCTGGAGGGGGCCTGACGGGAGTAGATACGCAGTATTTT
CSAGGGLTGVDTQYF
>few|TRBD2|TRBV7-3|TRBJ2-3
TGTGCCAGCAGCCCCGCCGGCATAGCGGGAGGGATTTCAGATACGCAGTATTTT
CASSPAGIAGGISDTQYF
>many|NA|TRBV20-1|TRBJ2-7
TGCAGTGCGAACAGGGCAACCTACGAGCAGTACTTC
CSANRATYEQYF
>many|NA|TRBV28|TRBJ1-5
TGTGCCAGCAGTCAATCTACAGGGTTCAACAATCAGCCCCAGCATTTT
CASSQSTGFNNQPQHF
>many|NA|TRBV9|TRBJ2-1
TGTGCCAGCAGCGTCAGACCAGCGGCGCCTACCAATGAGCAGTTCTTC
CASSVRPAAPTNEQFF
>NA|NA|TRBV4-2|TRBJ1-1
TGTGCCAGCAGCCAAGATACGAGGGGCACTGAAGCTTTCTTT
CASSQDTRGTEAFF
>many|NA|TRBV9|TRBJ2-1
TGTGCCAGCAGCGCCCACCAAGGTGTTAGCGTATACAATGAGCAGTTCTTC
CASSAHQGVSVYNEQFF
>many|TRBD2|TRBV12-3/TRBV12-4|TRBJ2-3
TGTGCCAGCAGCTTAGGCGGGGGGGCAGATACGCAGTATTTT
CASSLGGGADTQYF
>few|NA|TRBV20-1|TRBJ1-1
TGCAGTGCTAGAGATCTAACGAGCACTGAAGCTTTCTTT
CSARDLTSTEAFF
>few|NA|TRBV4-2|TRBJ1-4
TGTGCCAGCAGCCAAGCCCCCCGCACAGGGATGCGAGGAGAAAAACTGTTTTTT
CASSQAPRTGMRGEKLFF
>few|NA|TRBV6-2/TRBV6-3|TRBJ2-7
TGTGCCAGCATAGACAGCTCAAGATCCGAGCAGTACTTC
CASIDSSRSEQYF
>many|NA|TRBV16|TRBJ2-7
TGTGCCAGCAGCCAATTCAGCTACGAGCAGTACTTC
CASSQFSYEQYF
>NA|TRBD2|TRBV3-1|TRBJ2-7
TGTGCCAGCAGCCACGGACTAGCGGGAGTTAACGAGCAGTACTTC
CASSHGLAGVNEQYF
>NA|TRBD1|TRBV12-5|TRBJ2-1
TGTGCCTCAGGTGAGGGACAGGGATACAATGAGCAGTTCTTC
CASGEGQGYNEQFF
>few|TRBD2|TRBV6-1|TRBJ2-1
TGTGCCAGCAGTGAAATAGCGGGAGTCGATGAGCAGTTCTTC
CASSEIAGVDEQFF
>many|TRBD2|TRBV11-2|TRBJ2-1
TGTGCCAGCAGCTTTGGGACTAGTGGTGAGCAGTTCTTC
CASSFGTSGEQFF